The present entry profiles one TCR beta chain with its context. Its antigen is currently unknown. Trimming took off 6 bases at V and 2 bases at J, with 14 bases between the two ends. This CDR3 comprises 15 residues. Germline assignment: CDR1 MRHNA and CDR2 SNTAGT. These data originate in a study of cytomegalovirus exposure and HLA in healthy donors. About the study: Around 80 million unique TCRs from HLA-typed donors were held in an early data release. General study points: Later findings reportedly placed an Asian-associated ancestry cluster below the approximately 670-donor mean for N-insertions.

The PCR had 60 Vbeta and 13 Jbeta primers. Method: immunoSEQ multiplex PCR; TCRdb's copy keeps in-frame clones and lacks some. Seen here are 95,000 to 100,000 clones, 75% to 90% observed once, and the top ten hold 3.5% to 5%. The clonotype comes from a man aged 25-45 years in good health and CMV-seronegative. The specimen sequenced was PBMCs. The genes are TRBV6-4 and TRBJ2-1; D is possibly TRBD2 (6 bases). The CDR3 loop reads CASSEIADAYNEQFF. The DNA of the CDR3 is TGTGCCAGCAGCGAAATAGCGGATGCCTACAATGAGCAGTTCTTC.